This T cell receptor beta chain was captured in a study of OX40 agonist ivuxolimab in advanced cancers. The germline V gene encodes CDR1 SGHNT and CDR2 YYREEE (reference sequence). Trimming removed 4 bases from V and 1 base from J; junction bases left unmatched: 8. The CDR3 sequence is 16 residues long. Comments on this clone: The target antigen is unknown.

Some clones are missing from TCRdb's copy, which holds only in-frame ones; the method was immunoSEQ multiplex PCR. The top ten hold about 4.7% of the sample, which has over 75,000 clones, approximately 89% seen once. Overall study findings and caveats: Low normalized T-cell clonal expansion was additionally recorded for some nonresponders. Expanded clones were, on average, more numerous among CD8+ T cells than CD4+. The work left the antigen specificity of expanded peripheral T cells undetermined.

This chain links TRBV5-4 with TRBJ2-3; TRBD2 aligns across 8 bases. The TCR comes from an adult with an advanced solid tumor such as melanoma, head and neck, liver or kidney cancer. Sample: CD4+ or CD8+ T cells sorted from blood, taken in a trial of the OX40 agonist ivuxolimab. The CDR3 loop reads CASSLRSGSGTDTQYF. In DNA, the CDR3 is TGTGCCAGCAGCCTTCGAAGCGGGAGCGGCACAGATACGCAGTATTTT.